This T cell receptor beta chain was sequenced in a study of blood T cell repertoires in COVID-19. As for the study in general: T cells, B-cell-depleted T cells, or PBMCs supplied cDNA or gDNA.

CDR1 is SEHNR, CDR2 FQNEAQ, per germline (reference sequence). Trimming pared 3 bases from V and 4 bases from J, leaving 7 bases between. The CDR3 contains 13 residues. Measured with immunoSEQ multiplex PCR; TCRdb has only the in-frame clones, and not every one. In the table there are 150,000 to 200,000 clones, around nine tenths of which are singletons. This chain connects TRBV7-9 to TRBJ1-3, with D uncertain. Material: peripheral blood. The sequence was collected from a woman between 18 and 29 years old who had recovered from COVID-19. The CDR3 sequence: CASSLRNGNTIYF. CDR3 DNA: TGTGCCAGCAGCTTGAGGAACGGAAACACCATATATTTT.